The clone carrying this T cell receptor (beta chain) was observed a few times. V was shortened by 1 base and J by 1 base, with 6 bases between the two germline ends. The CDR3 spans 14 residues. CDR1 and CDR2 from the germline V gene are LGHNA and YSLEER. The CDR3 regions of TCR beta were amplified from RNA transcripts. Carried out on the TCR CDR3, a first-round RT-PCR used the HTBI primer set. TCRdb recomputed calls from the multiplex PCR reads with MiXCR, one row per CDR3 protein. The sample yields about 500,000 distinct CDR3 sequences, around 17% seen once. The data belong to a study of T cells in Graves' hyperthyroidism and ophthalmopathy.

The TCR comes from a woman between 18 and 29 years old with Graves' hyperthyroidism. J is TRBJ2-3 and V is TRBV4-3; D not certain. What was sequenced was blood. The CDR3 here is CASSQVLGTDTQYF. Here the CDR3 DNA reads TGCGCCAGCAGCCAAGTTCTCGGCACAGATACGCAGTATTTT.